The 9 T cell receptor beta chains below all came from one sample that was sequenced in a study of blood T cell repertoires in COVID-19. Generated by immunoSEQ multiplex PCR, the TCRdb table keeps only in-frame clones and is missing some. The table records approximately 250,000 clones, 75% to 85% of them present only once. The material sequenced was peripheral blood. The receptors derive from a human donor in a cohort sampled during active COVID-19.

The J gene is TRBJ1-2, the V gene TRBV11-2, with 8 bases fitting TRBD1. V gave up 5 bases and J gave up 3 bases; unmatched junction bases: 20. CDR1 and CDR2 from the germline V gene are SGHAT and FQNNGV. The CDR3 sequence is 19 residues long. CDR3: CASSTQFGQGAIKDYGYTF. CDR3 nucleotide sequence: TGTGCCAGCAGCACTCAATTTGGGCAGGGGGCAATCAAGGACTATGGCTACACCTTC.

This chain joins TRBV6-5 and TRBJ1-2; TRBD1 agrees at 7 bases. Unmatched junction bases numbered 13, after V lost 10 bases and J lost 5 bases. This CDR3 spans 14 amino acids. Germline values: CDR1 MNHEY, CDR2 SVGAGI. CDR3 region: CATHPPTGSYGYTF. The CDR3 DNA follows: TGTGCCACCCATCCCCCGACAGGGTCTTATGGCTACACCTTC.

The J gene is TRBJ2-1, the V gene TRBV4-1; 10 positions match TRBD1. The V gene's germline CDR1 is MGHRA and CDR2 YSYEKL. V was clipped by 0 bases and J by 4 bases; unmatched bases: 3. This CDR3 is 16 amino acids long. As DNA, the CDR3 is TGCGCCAGCAGCCAAGAAGGGACAGGGGTATACAATGAGCAGTTCTTC. It is translated as CASSQEGTGVYNEQFF.

The chain is built from TRBV19 and TRBJ1-2; D possibly corresponds to TRBD1 (5 bases). Per germline, CDR1 LNHDA and CDR2 SQIVND (reference sequence). Trimming cost V 2 bases and J 5 bases, with 9 bases left between them. CDR3 length equals 13 residues. The CDR3: CASSIIQEYGYTF. The CDR3 region has the DNA TGTGCCAGTAGTATAATACAGGAGTATGGCTACACCTTC. The entire variable domain, with the rest obtained from reference TRBV19 and TRBJ1-2, is as follows: DGGITQSPKYLFRKEGQNVTLSCEQNLNHDAMYWYRQDPGQGLRLIYYSQIVNDFQKGDIAEGYSVSREKKESFPLTVTSAQKNPTAFYLCASSIIQEYGYTFGSGTRLTVV.

This clone has only a few counts. The CDR3 protein is CAWTEGQAASEQYF. The CDR3 DNA follows: TGTGCCTGGACGGAGGGACAGGCAGCTAGCGAGCAGTACTTC. The chain has TRBV30 and TRBJ2-7, with 8 bases identical to TRBD1. Looked up from germline, CDR1 is GTSNPN and CDR2 is SVGIG (reference sequence). The CDR3 loop spans 14 amino acids. V shed 4 bases and J 6 bases; nucleotides not matched to a gene: 11.

This clone came up once. The chain combines TRBV6-5 with TRBJ2-1; TRBD2 matches at 13 bases. The CDR3 is 15 amino acids. The ends lost 7 bases at V and 7 bases at J; junction bases unmatched: 7. Germline CDR1 is MNHEY and CDR2 is SVGAGI. For the CDR3, the DNA is TGTGCCAGCACCGGGACTAGCGGGAACGTTAATGAGCAGTTCTTC. Protein product: CASTGTSGNVNEQFF.

CDR3 DNA: TGTGCCAGCAGCCCGGAGGGACTCCAAGGGCTGTTTTTT. This translates into CASSPEGLQGLFF. V gene TRBV3-1 (or the pseudogene TRBV3-2) combines with J gene TRBJ2-2, with TRBD2 as a possible D gene (6 bases). Between the trimmed V and J ends, which lost 4 bases and 13 bases, there was a span of 16 bases. The CDR3 has 13 amino acids. Germline V CDR1 and CDR2: LGHDT, YNNKEL (reference sequence).

V and J are TRBV3-1 (or the pseudogene TRBV3-2) and TRBJ1-5; D ambiguous. The CDR3 sequence is 14 residues long. Germline CDR1 and CDR2: LGHDT and YNNKEL (reference sequence). The V and J ends lost 1 base and 5 bases respectively, with 9 bases between them. CDR3 sequence: CASSQAFRDQPQHF. Written as DNA, the CDR3 is TGTGCCAGCAGCCAAGCCTTTCGCGATCAGCCCCAGCATTTT.

The J gene is TRBJ2-5, the V gene TRBV18; the D is unclear. Looked up from germline, CDR1 is KGHSH and CDR2 is LQKENI. V dropped 0 bases and J dropped 4 bases, with 6 bases sitting between them. This CDR3 has 13 amino acids. CDR3 sequence reads: CASSPPTLETQYF. The CDR3 bases are TGTGCCAGCTCACCACCGACTCTAGAGACCCAGTACTTC.